This TCR beta chain came from a study of blood T cell repertoires in COVID-19. Study details: Italy, Spain and the United States were the sources of the convalescent and acute COVID-19 samples.

Authors' processing steps: By means of reference gene primer amplification, nucleated cell counts were estimated. TCRdb's copy holds only in-frame clones and misses some; the assay was immunoSEQ multiplex PCR. V and J calls and clone size come straight from that table; D and trimming were deduced from the DNA. The table records approximately 350,000 clones, approximately 87% of them present only once. A note on this clone: An end of the junction differs from the germline gene, which may be a read error.

The sample consisted of peripheral blood. The sequence was collected from a woman aged 45 to 65 with COVID-19, enrolled during active disease.

The CDR3 sequence: CASRLTAGGEQYF. CDR3 nucleotides: TGTGCCAGCAGATTAACGGCTGGTGGCGAGCAGTACTTC. The chain has TRBV7-3 and TRBJ2-7; D is unresolved. CDR1 is SGHTA and CDR2 is FQGTGA in the germline V gene. The CDR3 has 13 amino acids. The full variable domain, with the rest looked up from reference TRBV7-3 and TRBJ2-7, is GAGVSQTPSNKVTEKGKYVELRCDPISGHTALYWYRQSLGQGPEFLIYFQGTGAADDSGLPNDRFFAVRPEGSVSTLKIQRTERGDSAVYLCASRLTAGGEQYFGPGTRLTVT.